This T cell receptor beta chain was identified in a study of shared clonotypes between healthy human individuals (dated by TCRdb to the early 2020s). With regard to the full study: A few men and two women, aged 18 to 49 years, made up the cohort. To estimate repertoire size and how much clonotype sharing occurs between individuals, the study deeply sequenced the blood TCR repertoires of about 5 healthy adults. Different laboratories and diverse techniques were used to prepare libraries and sequence TCR repertoires, to increase sequencing depth and limit assay-specific biases. Between about 0.85 and 8.9 billion PBMCs per donor were obtained by leukapheresis. Per donor, three plates each were used for CD4 naive and CD4 memory, two for CD8 naive, and one for CD8 memory.

What the research found in general, with its limitations: When several donors were compared, the shared fraction of clonotypes was about 5.2% for naive CD4, more than 3% for naive CD8, 2.3% for memory CD4, and roughly 0.43% for memory CD8. Pairwise subsampling indicated that sequencing depth was expected to affect the degree of clonotype sharing among donors. Because the study included only a small number of donors, the genetic and exposure-history diversity represented was limited. Sampling was restricted to blood, and TCR repertoires in tissue are likely to differ from TCR repertoires in blood. Estimated clonotype richness was generally larger for naive than for memory subsets. Compared with non-shared clonotypes, the clonotypes found in all four sorted-subset donors had higher generation probabilities. Even with the large sequencing depth, rarefaction of the sorted-subset datasets indicated that sequencing was incomplete.

V and J are truncated by 0 bases and 4 bases respectively, leaving an intervening sequence of 12 bases. The CDR3 measures 15 amino acids from cysteine to phenylalanine. Just the 45-base CDR3 DNA is kept, in frame starting at base 1. Looking up the germline V gene yields CDR1 SGHAT and CDR2 FQNNGV. TCR CDR3 regions were amplified from genomic DNA by multiplex PCR using the deep immunoSEQ assay. Extracted genomic DNA from each cell subset was spread evenly across all wells of several immunoSEQ 96-well plates, with each plate serving as a replicate. Each replicate PCR for sorted subsets received about 0.2 ug genomic DNA, equal to 28,000 or so T cell genomes. The purified libraries were quantified using a Qubit 3.0 fluorometer, sized with a Bioanalyzer 2100, and then quantified again using the KAPA Library Quantification kit. A separate single-read 150-cycle Illumina NextSeq 550 flow cell was used to sequence each immunoSEQ 96-well plate. On the authors' methods: Because the immunoSEQ output included only junctional sequences and no quality scores, the filtering could not be the same as the filtering used for full-length reads. Sequences were annotated with PyIR, a Python wrapper for IgBLAST v1.9, and V/J genes and CDR3 were assigned using IMGT germline references. Reads with weak V/J assignments (E-value above 1e-6), missing CDR3, stop codons, out-of-frame junctions, or ambiguous translated residues were removed. A V3J clonotype was defined by an identical inferred V gene, J gene, and CDR3 amino acid sequence. Percentage overlap between repertoires was calculated by dividing the number of shared unique clonotypes by the size of the smaller repertoire. Repertoire richness was assessed with RTK rarefaction, the Chao1 estimator, and Recon v2.1 estimates of unobserved clonotypes. Generation probabilities for all TCRbeta clonotypes obtained by the gDNA method from a handful of donors were computed using OLGA. The table was pulled from immuneACCESS by TCRdb, which kept in-frame rearrangements only. Such tables lose some clones; where checked, under half of the loss comes from unresolved V genes, and the rest has no known cause. That table gives V, J and clone size, and the DNA gave D and trimming. The table for this sample lists 2 million to 2.5 million clones; about nine tenths of them were counted only once. Of the sample, more than 0.35% is held by the ten largest clones.

About this clone: This receptor's antigen is unknown. It has no much larger one-base neighbor in the sample; base qualities were not kept.

Healthy HIV-negative adults with no recently reported acute infections or vaccinations were included as donors. All donors were Caucasian adults living in Nashville, Tennessee, USA. CD4+ T cells were enriched by magnetic negative selection, after which naive cells were positively selected on CD45RA and the negative fraction was taken as the memory subset. Blood was obtained by leukapheresis, after which PBMCs were separated by Ficoll-Histopaque density gradient centrifugation and cryopreserved in liquid nitrogen vapor phase. Analytical flow cytometry was used to check the purity and quantity of every magnetically sorted T cell population. From each sorted fraction, genomic DNA was isolated and quantified by UV absorbance on a Nanodrop 2000c.

Recombination linked TRBV11-2 to TRBJ1-1, with no reliable assignment of the D segment. The TCR was taken from a man aged 18 to 29 in good health. Some clones in this sample may be carry-over from other donors' samples. The specimen was naive CD4+ T cells from PBMCs. The cell subset or site label, as the study defines it: CD45RA+ positively selected. The CDR3 reads CASSLEVVLRTEAFF. The nucleotides are TGTGCCAGCAGCTTAGAAGTGGTGCTGCGCACTGAAGCTTTCTTT.